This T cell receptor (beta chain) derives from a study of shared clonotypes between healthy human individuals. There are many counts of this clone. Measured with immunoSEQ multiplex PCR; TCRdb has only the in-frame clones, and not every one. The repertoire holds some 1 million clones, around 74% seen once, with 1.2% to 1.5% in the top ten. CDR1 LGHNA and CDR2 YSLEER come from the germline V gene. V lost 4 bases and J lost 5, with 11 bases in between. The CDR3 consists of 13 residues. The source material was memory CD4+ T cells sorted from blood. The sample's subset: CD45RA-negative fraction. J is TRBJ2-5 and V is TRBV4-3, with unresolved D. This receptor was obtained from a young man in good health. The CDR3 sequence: CASSPQVGETQYF. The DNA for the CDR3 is TGCGCCAGCAGCCCCCAGGTGGGGGAGACCCAGTACTTC.